A single sample is the source of the 31 T cell receptor beta chains below, sequenced in a study of T cell responses to AZD1222 COVID-19 vaccine. Sequenced by immunoSEQ multiplex PCR; TCRdb stores in-frame clones only, minus some. The table has 130,000 to 150,000 clones, approximately 94% seen once. Material: peripheral blood, obtained on day 0 of AZD1222 vaccination. The receptors were gathered from an adult in good health.

This chain links TRBV29-1 with TRBJ2-3, with 9 bases that match TRBD2. In germline, CDR1 is SQVTM, CDR2 ANQGSEA. The trim removed 5 bases at V and 3 bases at J, leaving 9 bases unmatched. The CDR3 spans 15 residues. The CDR3: CSVSLGLAGTDTQYF. CDR3 DNA sequence: TGCAGCGTTTCCCTAGGGCTAGCGGGGACAGATACGCAGTATTTT.

V and J are TRBV5-1 and TRBJ2-7; possible D gene TRBD2, 5 bases. CDR3 length: 12 residues. CDR1 is SGHRS and CDR2 is YFSETQ in the germline V gene. Trimming took off 7 bases at V and 7 bases at J, with 15 bases between the two ends. The CDR3, as DNA: TGCGCCAGCGCCCCGGGATTCGGAGAGCAGTACTTC. This translates into CASAPGFGEQYF.

The chain combines TRBV7-3 with TRBJ2-5; D is undetermined. The V gene's germline CDR1 is SGHTA and CDR2 FQGTGA. Deletions cut 5 bases from V and 1 base from J, with 8 bases between. This CDR3 is built from 13 residues. CDR3 protein: CASSPGIQETQYF. DNA of the CDR3: TGTGCCAGCAGCCCCGGCATCCAAGAGACCCAGTACTTC.

The chain links TRBV5-1 to TRBJ1-1; 9 positions agree with TRBD1. Germline assignment: CDR1 SGHRS and CDR2 YFSETQ. Germline trimming cut 1 base from V and 1 base from J; bases unmatched to any gene: 2. The CDR3 runs 15 residues. CDR3 DNA sequence: TGCGCCAGCAGCTTGATGGGACAGGGGAACACTGAAGCTTTCTTT. Encoded protein: CASSLMGQGNTEAFF.

The V call is TRBV5-1, the J call TRBJ2-3, with 16 bases aligning to TRBD2. With V trimmed by 4 bases and J by 1 base, 6 bases remained unmatched. Germline lookup yields CDR1 SGHRS and CDR2 YFSETQ. There are 18 residues in the CDR3. CDR3: CASSPGTSGGAGTDTQYF. CDR3 DNA sequence: TGCGCCAGCAGCCCCGGGACTAGCGGGGGGGCTGGCACAGATACGCAGTATTTT. Based on the CDR3 plus reference TRBV5-1 and TRBJ2-3, the full variable domain is KAGVTQTPRYLIKTRGQQVTLSCSPISGHRSVSWYQQTPGQGLQFLFEYFSETQRNKGNFPGRFSGRQFSNSRSEMNVSTLELGDSALYLCASSPGTSGGAGTDTQYFGPGTRLTVL.

This chain uses TRBV5-1 with TRBJ2-1, with D perhaps TRBD1 (6 bases). V lost 0 bases to trimming and J lost 5 bases, with 6 bases between them. The germline CDR1 and CDR2 sequences are SGHRS and YFSETQ. The CDR3 sequence is 13 residues long. The CDR3 region is CASSLGDNNEQFF. Written as DNA, the CDR3 is TGCGCCAGCAGCTTGGGGGACAACAATGAGCAGTTCTTC.

The gene calls are TRBV29-1 and TRBJ1-1, with TRBD1 matching 7 bases. The V gene end was trimmed by 7 bases and the J gene end by 6 bases; junction bases not matched to a gene: 5. There are 11 residues in the CDR3. Germline V CDR1 and CDR2: SQVTM, ANQGSEA. The CDR3 is CSAQGNAEAFF. CDR3 sequence (DNA): TGCAGCGCACAGGGGAATGCTGAAGCTTTCTTT.

V usage is TRBV29-1 and J usage is TRBJ2-5; possible D gene TRBD2, 5 bases. Per the germline V gene, CDR1 is SQVTM and CDR2 is ANQGSEA. This CDR3 is built from 11 residues. V was cut by 6 bases and J by 2 bases, with 7 bases left in between. The CDR3 sequence: CSVREQETQYF. DNA of the CDR3: TGCAGCGTCCGGGAACAAGAGACCCAGTACTTC.

The chain joins TRBV5-4 to TRBJ2-1; 9 bases align to TRBD2. CDR3 length: 15 amino acids. The germline gives CDR1 SGHNT, CDR2 YYREEE (reference sequence). J lost 4 bases, V lost 1 base, and 3 bases had no gene match. DNA for the CDR3: TGTGCCAGCAGCTTGCAGCGGGGGGCGTACAATGAGCAGTTCTTC. It is translated as CASSLQRGAYNEQFF.

The rearrangement uses TRBV2 and TRBJ2-4; 8 nucleotides line up with TRBD1. This CDR3 has 14 amino acids. V was clipped by 3 bases and J by 6 bases; unmatched bases: 4. Germline V gene sequence: CDR1 SNHLY, CDR2 FYNNEI. The CDR3 loop reads CASSEGQVLNIQYF. The CDR3 nucleotides read TGTGCCAGCAGTGAGGGACAGGTGCTAAACATTCAGTACTTC.

In its sample, this clone was seen once. This chain uses TRBV18 with TRBJ2-3; 8 bases are shared with TRBD2. The CDR3 consists of 20 residues. CDR1 KGHSH and CDR2 LQKENI come from the germline V gene. The ends lost 2 bases at V and 1 base at J; junction bases unmatched: 17. The CDR3 reads CASSPGVAGLIEDGTDTQYF. For the CDR3, the DNA is TGTGCCAGCTCACCAGGAGTAGCGGGGTTAATAGAGGATGGCACAGATACGCAGTATTTT.

This clone was recorded once. The chain carries TRBV6-1 and TRBJ1-6; perhaps TRBD1 as D (5 bases). Trimming took 3 bases from V and 0 from J, leaving 9 bases between them. CDR3 length equals 16 residues. The germline V gene encodes CDR1 MNHNS and CDR2 SASEGT. CDR3 residues: CASSDRTSSYNSPLHF. CDR3 nucleotide sequence: TGTGCCAGCAGTGACAGGACAAGCTCCTATAATTCACCCCTCCACTTT.

The V gene is TRBV7-9, the J gene TRBJ2-7, with D possibly TRBD1 on 5 matching bases. The CDR3 has 13 amino acids. Trimming removed 6 bases at V and 3 bases at J, with 12 bases between. Germline assignment: CDR1 SEHNR and CDR2 FQNEAQ (reference sequence). As DNA, the CDR3 is TGTGCCAGCAGTCTAGGGGAAGTCTACGAGCAGTACTTC. It encodes CASSLGEVYEQYF.

The V call is TRBV2, the J call TRBJ1-5; D perhaps matches TRBD1 (6 bases). Germline assignment: CDR1 SNHLY and CDR2 FYNNEI. The germline V and J ends were trimmed by 6 bases and 4 bases, with 16 bases remaining between them. There are 15 residues in the CDR3. CDR3 DNA sequence: TGTGCCAGCAGCCAAGGGGGGATTCAAAATCAGCCCCAGCATTTT. Residues: CASSQGGIQNQPQHF.

This clone is a singleton in its sample. This chain connects TRBV5-4 to TRBJ1-5; a weak D match, TRBD1 (5 bases). This CDR3 is 13 amino acids long. Trimming took off 4 bases at V and 2 bases at J, with 7 bases between the two ends. Germline V gene data show CDR1 as SGHNT and CDR2 as YYREEE (reference sequence). CDR3 coding DNA: TGTGCCAGCAGCAAAGGGGGCAATCAGCCCCAGCATTTT. The encoded protein is CASSKGGNQPQHF.

The chain is built from TRBV6-5 and TRBJ2-7; maybe TRBD1 (5 bases). V lost 6 bases to trimming and J lost 0 bases, with 15 bases between them. The CDR3 length is 15 residues. In germline, CDR1 is MNHEY, CDR2 SVGAGI. The CDR3 reads CASSTPLGASYEQYF. The DNA of the CDR3 is TGTGCCAGCAGCACCCCCCTAGGGGCCTCCTACGAGCAGTACTTC.

The rearrangement joins TRBV11-1 to TRBJ2-1, with D tentatively TRBD1 (7 bases). This CDR3 region has 15 residues. With 3 bases removed from V and 3 bases from J, the gap between germline ends came to 12 bases. From germline, CDR1 is SGHAT and CDR2 FQDESV (reference sequence). CDR3 in amino acids: CASSFAQGGYNEQFF. In nucleotides, the CDR3 is TGTGCCAGCAGCTTTGCCCAGGGGGGCTACAATGAGCAGTTCTTC.

This chain uses TRBV6-5 with TRBJ1-2; no clear D. Germline V gives CDR1 MNHEY, CDR2 SVGAGI. This CDR3 has 16 amino acids. V shed 4 bases and J shed 6 bases, with 21 bases lying between them. CDR3 in amino acids: CASSSPYEGVGDGYTF. Here the CDR3 DNA reads TGTGCCAGCAGTTCCCCTTATGAGGGCGTGGGTGATGGCTACACCTTC.

The chain couples TRBV11-3 to TRBJ2-2, with 7 bases aligning to TRBD1. Germline V gene lookup returns CDR1 SGHNT and CDR2 YENEEA. The CDR3 covers 15 residues. Losses at the gene ends were 5 bases for V and 0 bases for J; bases not matched to a gene: 3. The CDR3 DNA sequence: TGTGCCAGCAGCGCGACAGGGACGAACACCGGGGAGCTGTTTTTT. Translating gives CASSATGTNTGELFF.

The J gene is TRBJ2-3, the V gene TRBV19, with D possibly matching TRBD1 (6 bases). This CDR3 has 15 residues. CDR1 LNHDA and CDR2 SQIVND come from the germline V gene (reference sequence). The V gene lost 4 bases and the J gene lost 1 base, with 12 bases spanning the gap. The CDR3 nucleotides are TGTGCCAGTAGTAGGACAGCATCAGGCACAGATACGCAGTATTTT. Protein product: CASSRTASGTDTQYF.

This rearrangement joins TRBV2 to TRBJ2-5, with D hard to call. Germline V gives CDR1 SNHLY, CDR2 FYNNEI. CDR3 length: 14 residues. V gave up 5 bases and J gave up 1 base, with 11 bases separating them. The DNA for the CDR3 is TGTGCCAGCAGTCAGTCGAACACCCAAGAGACCCAGTACTTC. Protein: CASSQSNTQETQYF.

The chain couples TRBV4-2 to TRBJ1-4; D call uncertain. CDR1 LGHNA and CDR2 YNFKEQ come from the germline V gene. The CDR3 runs to 15 residues. Trimming left V 4 bases short and J 0 bases short, with 9 bases between. The CDR3 here is CASSPRTATNEKLFF. The CDR3 nucleotides are TGTGCCAGCAGCCCCCGGACGGCAACTAATGAAAAACTGTTTTTT.

This clone was counted only a few times. The chain couples TRBV28 to TRBJ1-1; D possibly corresponds to TRBD1 (5 bases). V lost 7 bases and J 0 bases, leaving 12 bases between the germline ends. Per the germline V gene, CDR1 is MDHEN and CDR2 is SYDVKM. The CDR3 consists of 14 residues. CDR3 in amino acids: CASKRGRLNTEAFF. The CDR3 DNA is TGTGCCAGCAAGAGGGGCAGACTGAACACTGAAGCTTTCTTT.

The rearrangement uses TRBV27 and TRBJ1-6; D might be TRBD1 (5 bases). CDR1 MNHEY and CDR2 SMNVEV come from the germline V gene (reference sequence). The CDR3 length is 14 residues. Trimming stripped 6 bases from V and 3 bases from J, with 9 bases between. CDR3 nucleotides: TGTGCCAGCAGAGGGACGGTCTATAATTCACCCCTCCACTTT. Its protein is CASRGTVYNSPLHF.

This chain joins TRBV18 and TRBJ2-2; D remains ambiguous. V dropped 7 bases and J dropped 8 bases, with 14 bases sitting between them. Germline assignment: CDR1 KGHSH and CDR2 LQKENI. This CDR3 comprises 13 residues. The CDR3 sequence is CASCGHLEGELFF. Written as DNA, the CDR3 is TGTGCCAGCTGTGGGCATCTCGAGGGGGAGCTGTTTTTT.

This clone was seen once. V gene TRBV2 combines with J gene TRBJ2-7, with 9 bases matching TRBD1. The germline CDR1 and CDR2 sequences are SNHLY and FYNNEI. J was trimmed by 5 bases and V by 5 bases; bases with no gene match: 1. This CDR3 region has 12 residues. The CDR3 nucleotides read TGTGCCAGCAGTCGGACAGGGGACGAGCAGTACTTC. Protein: CASSRTGDEQYF.

This clone was recorded a few times. In DNA, the CDR3 is TGTGCCAGCAGTTATTTTTCCGGGGGGAACACTGAAGCTTTCTTT. Translating gives CASSYFSGGNTEAFF. The V and J genes are TRBV6-5 and TRBJ1-1, with TRBD1 as a possible D gene (5 bases). Per the germline V gene, CDR1 is MNHEY and CDR2 is SVGAGI. CDR3 length: 15 amino acids. The V gene lost 3 bases and the J gene lost 1 base, with 12 bases spanning the gap.

This clone was recorded many times. The V gene is TRBV5-1, the J gene TRBJ2-7; perhaps TRBD1 as D (5 bases). CDR1 and CDR2 (germline): SGHRS, YFSETQ. The CDR3 loop spans 13 amino acids. V was cut by 0 bases and J by 6 bases, with 10 bases left in between. CDR3 in amino acids: CASSLDRLSEQYF. The CDR3 nucleotides read TGCGCCAGCAGCTTGGACAGGCTCTCCGAGCAGTACTTC.

The V and J genes are TRBV2 and TRBJ1-4, with TRBD1 as a possible D gene (6 bases). CDR1 is SNHLY and CDR2 is FYNNEI in the germline V gene. The CDR3 spans 14 residues. V was pared by 7 bases and J by 7 bases, with 16 bases between. CDR3 residues: CASKKGDAGEKLFF. The DNA for the CDR3 is TGTGCCAGCAAGAAGGGGGACGCTGGTGAAAAACTGTTTTTT.

This chain links TRBV19 with TRBJ1-5; D not resolved. Germline CDR1 is LNHDA and CDR2 is SQIVND (reference sequence). The CDR3 is 13 residues long. The V end was cut by 0 bases, the J end by 9 bases, with 9 bases between. The CDR3, as DNA: TGTGCCAGTAGTATAGACGGCTTTGGGCCCCAGCATTTT. It codes for CASSIDGFGPQHF.

The V gene is TRBV5-1, the J gene TRBJ2-1; 16 nucleotides agree with TRBD2. V lost 0 bases, J lost 15 bases, and 6 bases stayed unmatched. This CDR3 contains 15 residues. The germline V gene has CDR1 SGHRS and CDR2 YFSETQ. CDR3 in amino acids: CASSLEGTSGGAPFF. Written as DNA, the CDR3 is TGCGCCAGCAGCTTGGAAGGGACTAGCGGGGGGGCGCCGTTCTTC.